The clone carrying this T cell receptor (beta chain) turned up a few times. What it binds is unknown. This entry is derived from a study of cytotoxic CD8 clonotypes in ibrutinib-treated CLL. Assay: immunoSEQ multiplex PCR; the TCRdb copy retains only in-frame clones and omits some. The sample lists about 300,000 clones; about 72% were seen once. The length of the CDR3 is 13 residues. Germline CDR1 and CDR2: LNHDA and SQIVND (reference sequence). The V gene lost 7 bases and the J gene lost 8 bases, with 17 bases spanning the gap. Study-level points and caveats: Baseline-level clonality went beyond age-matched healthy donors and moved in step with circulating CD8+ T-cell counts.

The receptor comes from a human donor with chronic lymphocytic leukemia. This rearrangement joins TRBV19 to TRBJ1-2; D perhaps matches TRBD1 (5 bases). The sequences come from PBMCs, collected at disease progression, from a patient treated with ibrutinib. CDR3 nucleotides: TGTGCCAGTACCTACGCAGGGATCTTAGGCTACACCTTC. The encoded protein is CASTYAGILGYTF.